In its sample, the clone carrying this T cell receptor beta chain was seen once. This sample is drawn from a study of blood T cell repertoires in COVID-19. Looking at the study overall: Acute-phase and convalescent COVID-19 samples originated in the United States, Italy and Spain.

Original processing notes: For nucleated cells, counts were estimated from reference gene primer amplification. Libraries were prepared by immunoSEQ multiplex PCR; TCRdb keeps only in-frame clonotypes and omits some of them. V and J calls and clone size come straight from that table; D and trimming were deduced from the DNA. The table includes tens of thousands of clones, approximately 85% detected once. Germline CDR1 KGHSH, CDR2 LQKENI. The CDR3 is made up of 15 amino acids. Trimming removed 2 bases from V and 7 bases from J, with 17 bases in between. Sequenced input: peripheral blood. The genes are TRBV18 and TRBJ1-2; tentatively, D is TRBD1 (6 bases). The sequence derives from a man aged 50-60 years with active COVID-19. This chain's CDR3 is CASSPKRQERGGYTF. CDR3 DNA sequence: TGTGCCAGCTCACCAAAGAGACAGGAACGAGGTGGCTACACCTTC.